This passage covers 17 T cell receptor beta chains from one sample sequenced in a study of blood T cell repertoires in COVID-19. Only in-frame clones appear in the TCRdb table, and some are missing; sequencing was by immunoSEQ multiplex PCR. Of hundreds of thousands of clones in the sample, under 90% are singletons; the top ten hold over 8.5%. Specimen: peripheral blood. The receptors come from a woman aged 30 to 39 with COVID-19, enrolled during active disease.

The J gene is TRBJ2-3, the V gene TRBV19, with D perhaps matching TRBD2 (5 bases). CDR3 size: 12 residues. With 6 bases removed from V and 7 bases from J, the gap between germline ends came to 11 bases. Germline V lookup: CDR1 LNHDA, CDR2 SQIVND (reference sequence). CDR3 loop: CASRSEDYTQYF. Here the CDR3 DNA reads TGTGCCAGTAGGTCAGAGGACTATACGCAGTATTTT.

The chain carries TRBV18 and TRBJ2-1, with 15 nucleotides matching TRBD2. This CDR3 comprises 17 residues. The V segment lost 3 bases and the J segment 5 bases; nucleotides outside the gene matches: 5. From germline, CDR1 is KGHSH and CDR2 LQKENI. CDR3 region: CASSPKGTSGGNNEQFF. CDR3 DNA: TGTGCCAGCTCACCCAAAGGGACTAGCGGGGGGAACAATGAGCAGTTCTTC.

The genes are TRBV14 and TRBJ2-7; 11 nucleotides agree with TRBD2. Trimming at V came to 5 bases and at J to 3 bases, leaving 3 bases not matched to a gene. The CDR3 consists of 14 residues. Germline V gives CDR1 SGHDN, CDR2 FVKESK. CDR3 protein: CASSLLAGDYEQYF. The CDR3 DNA reads TGTGCCAGCAGCTTACTAGCGGGGGACTACGAGCAGTACTTC.

The rearrangement links TRBV18 to TRBJ2-3, with TRBD1 as a possible D gene (5 bases). This CDR3 is built from 13 residues. The V end was cut by 4 bases, the J end by 4 bases, with 9 bases between. The germline V gene encodes CDR1 KGHSH and CDR2 LQKENI. This chain's CDR3 is CASSQGLADTQYF. CDR3 DNA: TGTGCCAGCTCACAGGGGCTGGCAGATACGCAGTATTTT.

The gene calls are TRBV29-1 and TRBJ2-2; D remains ambiguous. Germline CDR1 SQVTM, CDR2 ANQGSEA. This CDR3 region has 12 residues. V lost 5 bases, J lost 0 bases, and 4 bases lay in between. The CDR3 loop reads CSVNTNTGELFF. In DNA, the CDR3 is TGCAGCGTTAATACGAACACCGGGGAGCTGTTTTTT.

The J gene is TRBJ2-5, the V gene TRBV6-5, with 12 bases matching TRBD2. This CDR3 has 14 residues. Germline-derived CDR1 and CDR2 are MNHEY and SVGAGI. The V segment lost 5 bases and the J segment 5 bases; nucleotides outside the gene matches: 3. The CDR3 here is CASSLAGGRETQYF. CDR3 DNA sequence: TGTGCCAGCAGTCTAGCGGGGGGGCGGGAGACCCAGTACTTC.

The chain joins TRBV4-1 to TRBJ2-7, with a tentative D call TRBD1 (5 bases). This CDR3 spans 14 amino acids. Per the germline V gene, CDR1 is MGHRA and CDR2 is YSYEKL. V was shortened by 1 base and J by 5 bases, with 12 bases between the two germline ends. CDR3: CASSQGGFRDEQYF. CDR3 DNA: TGCGCCAGCAGCCAAGGGGGCTTTCGAGACGAGCAGTACTTC.

The chain joins TRBV7-2 to TRBJ2-7, with 11 bases that match TRBD2. The CDR3 spans 15 residues. CDR1 and CDR2 (germline): SGHTA, FQGNSA. Germline trimming cut 4 bases from V and 5 bases from J; bases unmatched to any gene: 7. CDR3 amino acids: CASSSLAGGRDEQYF. DNA for the CDR3: TGTGCCAGCAGCTCCTTAGCGGGGGGGCGAGACGAGCAGTACTTC.

The V call is TRBV15, the J call TRBJ2-7; D possibly corresponds to TRBD1 (6 bases). The CDR3 sequence is 16 residues long. Germline CDR1 LNHNV, CDR2 YYDKDF (reference sequence). Trimming pared 0 bases from V and 4 bases from J, leaving 16 bases between. CDR3 residues: CATSRDFWTAKYEQYF. The CDR3 coding sequence is TGTGCCACCAGCAGAGATTTTTGGACAGCAAAATACGAGCAGTACTTC.

The chain employs TRBV6-6 and TRBJ2-7; D not resolved. Germline CDR1 MNHNY, CDR2 SVGAGI (reference sequence). The CDR3 is 13 amino acids. The V and J ends lost 4 bases and 1 base respectively, with 8 bases between them. CDR3 coding DNA: TGTGCCAGCAGTTGGCAGAATTCCTACGAGCAGTACTTC. This sequence encodes CASSWQNSYEQYF.

The chain uses TRBV19 and TRBJ1-4; unclear D gene. The CDR3 has 13 residues. V was cut by 3 bases and J by 10 bases, with 12 bases left in between. Germline V lookup: CDR1 LNHDA, CDR2 SQIVND (reference sequence). CDR3 nucleotide sequence: TGTGCCAGTAGTATCGCGGGCATGGTAAAACTGTTTTTT. Translating it yields CASSIAGMVKLFF. The full variable domain, completed using reference TRBV19 and TRBJ1-4, is DGGITQSPKYLFRKEGQNVTLSCEQNLNHDAMYWYRQDPGQGLRLIYYSQIVNDFQKGDIAEGYSVSREKKESFPLTVTSAQKNPTAFYLCASSIAGMVKLFFGSGTQLSVL.

V and J are TRBV29-1 and TRBJ1-1, with D tentatively TRBD1 (5 bases). The germline gives CDR1 SQVTM, CDR2 ANQGSEA. Trimming took 0 bases from V and 3 from J, leaving 14 bases between them. The CDR3 sequence is 15 residues long. The CDR3: CSVEEVLGGDTEAFF. CDR3 nucleotide sequence: TGCAGCGTTGAAGAGGTCCTCGGGGGAGACACTGAAGCTTTCTTT.

The rearrangement uses TRBV19 and TRBJ2-2; the D gene is possibly TRBD1 (5 bases). The CDR3 extends over 16 amino acids. Deletions cut 7 bases from V and 6 bases from J, with 21 bases between. Looked up from germline, CDR1 is LNHDA and CDR2 is SQIVND (reference sequence). The CDR3 is CASKTLAGMGPGELFF. CDR3 nucleotides: TGTGCCAGTAAAACCCTGGCTGGTATGGGGCCCGGGGAGCTGTTTTTT.

The CDR3 bases are TGTGCCAGCAGCCCGAAGAGCGGGGGGACTTACGAGCAGTACTTC. Amino acids: CASSPKSGGTYEQYF. The gene calls are TRBV5-4 and TRBJ2-7; 9 nucleotides align to TRBD2. CDR1 is SGHNT, CDR2 YYREEE, per germline (reference sequence). After removal of 4 bases from V and 4 bases from J, the junction contained 9 bases not matched to a gene. The CDR3 has 15 residues.

CDR3 sequence: CASSPLSGGVREAFF. As DNA, the CDR3 is TGCGCCAGCAGCCCCCTTTCCGGGGGGGTAAGGGAAGCTTTCTTT. The chain joins TRBV4-1 to TRBJ1-1; perhaps TRBD1 as D (5 bases). Per the germline V gene, CDR1 is MGHRA and CDR2 is YSYEKL. V was shortened by 4 bases and J by 8 bases, with 20 bases between the two germline ends. The CDR3 loop spans 15 amino acids.

The count of this clone is one. The V call is TRBV2, the J call TRBJ1-2; TRBD1 is a possible D gene (5 bases). The CDR3 is 14 residues long. The V gene's germline CDR1 is SNHLY and CDR2 FYNNEI. V shed 3 bases and J shed 4 bases, with 12 bases lying between them. For the CDR3, the DNA is TGTGCCAGCAGTGATATCCGCGGGGGCTATGGCTACACCTTC. Translation gives CASSDIRGGYGYTF.

The V and J genes are TRBV27 and TRBJ2-1, with 8 bases matching TRBD1. CDR1 and CDR2 (germline): MNHEY, SMNVEV (reference sequence). V gave up 2 bases and J gave up 1 base; unmatched junction bases: 10. The CDR3 has 18 amino acids. The CDR3 DNA sequence: TGTGCCAGCAGTTTACATCTTGGGACAGGAAGGTCCTACAATGAGCAGTTCTTC. This codes for CASSLHLGTGRSYNEQFF.